What follows are 31 T cell receptor beta chains derived from one specimen sequenced in a study of T cells in tuberculosis. Assay: immunoSEQ multiplex PCR; the TCRdb copy retains only in-frame clones and omits some. The repertoire includes about 25,000 clones, 95% of them detected once, and 9% to 9.5% sits in the top ten. The source material was PBMCs. Receptors originate from a donor aged 5 to 30 with latent tuberculosis or without tuberculosis infection.

This clone was recorded once. This chain links TRBV4-1 with TRBJ1-5; TRBD1 aligns across 8 bases. CDR3 length equals 16 residues. Germline CDR1 reads MGHRA; CDR2 reads YSYEKL. Trimming took 1 base from V and 5 from J; bases not matched to a gene: 7. In DNA form, the CDR3 reads TGCGCCAGCAGCCAAGCGCTGGACAGGGTTTATCAGCCCCAGCATTTT. Its translation is CASSQALDRVYQPQHF.

This clone appeared once. The chain links TRBV7-3 to TRBJ2-1; no firm D call. The CDR3 has 14 residues. V was clipped by 2 bases and J by 0 bases, with 5 bases between them. CDR1 is SGHTA and CDR2 is FQGTGA in the germline V gene. The CDR3 reads CASSLAGSYNEQFF. CDR3 nucleotide sequence: TGTGCCAGCAGCTTAGCAGGCTCCTACAATGAGCAGTTCTTC.

In nucleotides, the CDR3 is TGTGCCAGCAGTGAAGGACAGGGCCGCTATGGCTACACCTTC. It encodes CASSEGQGRYGYTF. The V gene is TRBV2, the J gene TRBJ1-2; TRBD1 matches at 7 bases. This CDR3 contains 14 residues. Germline CDR1 reads SNHLY; CDR2 reads FYNNEI. The V segment lost 1 base and the J segment 4 bases; nucleotides outside the gene matches: 3.

CDR3: CASSQMRREPQETQYF. CDR3 DNA sequence: TGTGCCAGCAGCCAAATGCGGAGGGAACCCCAAGAGACCCAGTACTTC. V is TRBV28 and J is TRBJ2-5; tentatively, D is TRBD2 (6 bases). The germline V and J ends were trimmed by 6 bases and 1 base, with 18 bases remaining between them. The germline V gene encodes CDR1 MDHEN and CDR2 SYDVKM. The CDR3 loop spans 16 amino acids.

The V and J genes are TRBV25-1 and TRBJ1-3; D may be TRBD1 (5 bases). Germline lookup yields CDR1 MGHDK and CDR2 SYGVNS. This CDR3 region has 15 residues. Between the trimmed V and J ends, which lost 6 bases and 2 bases, there was a span of 14 bases. This CDR3 reads CASRNSGLPGNTIYF. DNA of the CDR3: TGTGCCAGCAGAAACTCAGGGTTACCTGGAAACACCATATATTTT.

V and J are TRBV10-3 and TRBJ1-1; the match to TRBD1 covers 8 bases. Germline V gene data show CDR1 as ENHRY and CDR2 as SYGVKD. The CDR3 has 13 amino acids. V trimming: 6 bases; J trimming: 1 base; junction bases outside the gene matches: 1. CDR3 in amino acids: CAISQGANTEAFF. CDR3 nucleotide sequence: TGTGCCATCAGCCAGGGGGCGAACACTGAAGCTTTCTTT.

The V and J genes are TRBV14 and TRBJ1-3; maybe TRBD1 (5 bases). The ends were cut back, 6 bases at V and 0 bases at J, with 12 bases in the middle. Germline V gene sequence: CDR1 SGHDN, CDR2 FVKESK. There are 15 residues in the CDR3. The CDR3 is CASSLMGPSGNTIYF. The CDR3 DNA is TGTGCCAGCAGTCTTATGGGGCCCTCTGGAAACACCATATATTTT.

The chain has TRBV28 and TRBJ2-7; 9 bases fit TRBD1. V trimming: 4 bases; J trimming: 2 bases; junction bases outside the gene matches: 6. CDR1 and CDR2 (germline): MDHEN, SYDVKM. There are 15 residues in the CDR3. The CDR3 DNA sequence: TGTGCCAGCAGTTCCGGACAGGGGAGCACCTACGAGCAGTACTTC. Translating gives CASSSGQGSTYEQYF.

The CDR3 nucleotides read TGTGCCAGTAACAGGGGACTCCAAGAGACCCAGTACTTC. It codes for CASNRGLQETQYF. The V call is TRBV19, the J call TRBJ2-5; D perhaps matches TRBD1 (7 bases). Germline CDR1 LNHDA, CDR2 SQIVND (reference sequence). This CDR3 has 13 residues. Deletions cut 7 bases from V and 1 base from J, with 10 bases between. Filled out from reference TRBV19 and TRBJ2-5, the complete variable domain reads DGGITQSPKYLFRKEGQNVTLSCEQNLNHDAMYWYRQDPGQGLRLIYYSQIVNDFQKGDIAEGYSVSREKKESFPLTVTSAQKNPTAFYLCASNRGLQETQYFGPGTRLLVL.

The V call is TRBV27, the J call TRBJ1-2; tentative D call: TRBD1 (5 bases). The germline V and J ends were trimmed by 11 bases and 4 bases, with 11 bases remaining between them. This CDR3 has 11 residues. Looked up from germline, CDR1 is MNHEY and CDR2 is SMNVEV (reference sequence). The CDR3 loop reads CAAAGPYGYTF. CDR3 sequence (DNA): TGTGCCGCGGCAGGGCCCTATGGCTACACCTTC.

CDR3 amino acids: CASTMGQANTEAFF. The CDR3 bases are TGTGCCAGTACAATGGGACAGGCGAACACTGAAGCTTTCTTT. This rearrangement joins TRBV19 to TRBJ1-1, with TRBD1 identical over 8 bases. The V gene end was trimmed by 7 bases and the J gene end by 1 base; junction bases not matched to a gene: 5. Per germline, CDR1 LNHDA and CDR2 SQIVND (reference sequence). This CDR3 comprises 14 residues.

This rearrangement joins TRBV9 to TRBJ1-2; D unresolved. From germline, CDR1 is SGDLS and CDR2 YYNGEE. The V end lost 4 bases, the J end lost 2 bases, and 15 bases lay between the germline ends. The CDR3 spans 15 residues. The CDR3 region has the DNA TGTGCCAGCAGCCCCGGGCAGGAGGGAAACTATGGCTACACCTTC. Translation gives CASSPGQEGNYGYTF.

This clone was recorded once. The rearrangement joins TRBV5-4 to TRBJ2-2; 10 positions agree with TRBD2. The CDR3 runs 15 residues. Germline loops: CDR1 SGHNT, CDR2 YYREEE (reference sequence). The ends lost 6 bases at V and 0 bases at J; junction bases unmatched: 2. The CDR3 DNA follows: TGTGCCAGCACTCTAGCGGGGGCGAACACCGGGGAGCTGTTTTTT. Translation gives CASTLAGANTGELFF.

This rearrangement joins TRBV7-2 to TRBJ2-2, with D maybe TRBD2 (7 bases). This CDR3 is built from 14 residues. The germline gives CDR1 SGHTA, CDR2 FQGNSA. The V gene lost 5 bases and the J gene lost 5 bases, with 12 bases spanning the gap. The CDR3 reads CASSPGGWTGELFF. CDR3 bases: TGTGCCAGCAGCCCGGGGGGCTGGACCGGGGAGCTGTTTTTT.

The chain combines TRBV29-1 with TRBJ1-1; 8 nucleotides line up with TRBD1. CDR3 length equals 12 residues. The V gene's germline CDR1 is SQVTM and CDR2 ANQGSEA. Trimming took 7 bases from V and 1 from J; bases not matched to a gene: 2. This CDR3 is CSAGQGNTEAFF. The CDR3 DNA is TGCAGCGCTGGACAGGGGAACACTGAAGCTTTCTTT. Supplemented by reference TRBV29-1 and TRBJ1-1, the full variable domain reads SAVISQKPSRDICQRGTSLTIQCQVDSQVTMMFWYRQQPGQSLTLIATANQGSEATYESGFVIDKFPISRPNLTFSTLTVSNMSPEDSSIYLCSAGQGNTEAFFGQGTRLTVV.

The table lists this clone with a count of one. V and J are TRBV5-5 and TRBJ2-2; a weak D match, TRBD1 (6 bases). Germline CDR1 SGHKS, CDR2 YYEKEE (reference sequence). Trimming removed 4 bases from V and 5 bases from J, with 12 bases in between. The CDR3 is 14 amino acids. In DNA, the CDR3 is TGTGCCAGCAGCGCAGAACAGGGAACCGGGGAGCTGTTTTTT. It is translated as CASSAEQGTGELFF. The variable domain in full, with the rest retrieved from reference TRBV5-5 and TRBJ2-2, is DAGVTQSPTHLIKTRGQQVTLRCSPISGHKSVSWYQQVLGQGPQFIFQYYEKEERGRGNFPDRFSARQFPNYSSELNVNALLLGDSALYLCASSAEQGTGELFFGEGSRLTVL.

This chain uses TRBV27 with TRBJ2-3; 13 nucleotides match TRBD2. Germline lookup yields CDR1 MNHEY and CDR2 SMNVEV (reference sequence). The CDR3 loop spans 14 amino acids. V lost 6 bases and J lost 5; bases outside the gene matches: 2. Here the CDR3 reads CASRLAGGLDTQYF. In DNA form, the CDR3 reads TGTGCCAGCAGACTAGCGGGGGGGCTAGATACGCAGTATTTT.

The DNA of the CDR3 is TGTGCCAGCGCCCACCAGGGACAGGGCCTCCACGAGCAGTACTTC. This sequence encodes CASAHQGQGLHEQYF. The chain combines TRBV6-1 with TRBJ2-7, with 9 bases identical to TRBD1. Germline V gene lookup returns CDR1 MNHNS and CDR2 SASEGT. The V gene end was trimmed by 8 bases and the J gene end by 5 bases; junction bases not matched to a gene: 13. This CDR3 has 15 amino acids.

This chain uses TRBV9 with TRBJ1-3; 7 positions match TRBD1. Germline loops: CDR1 SGDLS, CDR2 YYNGEE. V was pared by 3 bases and J by 9 bases, with 3 bases of the junction left unmatched. This CDR3 is 12 amino acids long. The CDR3 bases are TGTGCCAGCAGCGCACAGGGGAGCACCATATATTTT. Amino acids: CASSAQGSTIYF.

The chain links TRBV5-4 to TRBJ1-1; tentative D call: TRBD1 (5 bases). Germline lookup yields CDR1 SGHNT and CDR2 YYREEE (reference sequence). Trimming left V 1 base short and J 6 bases short, with 13 bases between. The CDR3 length is 14 residues. CDR3 in DNA: TGTGCCAGCAGCTTGCGGGGGTTGAGGGCTGAAGCTTTCTTT. Encoded protein: CASSLRGLRAEAFF.

The chain employs TRBV19 and TRBJ1-1; D is ambiguous. Trimming took 5 bases from V and 2 from J, leaving 9 bases between them. The CDR3 runs 13 residues. The germline CDR1 and CDR2 sequences are LNHDA and SQIVND (reference sequence). DNA for the CDR3: TGTGCCAGTAGTCTCCGGGTTAACACTGAAGCTTTCTTT. Protein sequence: CASSLRVNTEAFF.

This clone appeared once. The rearrangement uses TRBV9 and TRBJ1-1, with 10 bases aligning to TRBD1. With V trimmed by 3 bases and J by 5 bases, 7 bases remained unmatched. The CDR3 has 15 residues. Per germline, CDR1 SGDLS and CDR2 YYNGEE. This CDR3 is CASSGWDRGRTEAFF. The CDR3 DNA reads as TGTGCCAGCAGCGGCTGGGACAGGGGAAGGACTGAAGCTTTCTTT.

V and J are TRBV6-5 and TRBJ1-2; TRBD1 is a possible D gene (6 bases). Trimming removed 7 bases at V and 4 bases at J, with 13 bases between. Germline V gives CDR1 MNHEY, CDR2 SVGAGI. This CDR3 is built from 13 residues. CDR3 in DNA: TGTGCCAGCAAAGTACAGGGCCCCTATGGCTACACCTTC. Encoded protein: CASKVQGPYGYTF.

This chain joins TRBV2 and TRBJ1-4; 11 bases agree with TRBD1. With 8 bases clipped from V and 8 bases from J, the junction kept 4 bases outside the gene matches. The CDR3 has 13 residues. CDR1 is SNHLY and CDR2 is FYNNEI in the germline V gene. The CDR3 protein is CASRDRGDEKLFF. CDR3 sequence (DNA): TGTGCCAGCCGGGACAGGGGGGACGAAAAACTGTTTTTT. Variable domain in full (rest from reference TRBV2 and TRBJ1-4): EPEVTQTPSHQVTQMGQEVILRCVPISNHLYFYWYRQILGQKVEFLVSFYNNEISEKSEIFDDQFSVERPDGSNFTLKIRSTKLEDSAMYFCASRDRGDEKLFFGSGTQLSVL.

This clone was counted once. The chain joins TRBV7-9 to TRBJ2-2, with D possibly TRBD1 on 7 matching bases. The CDR3 contains 17 residues. Germline CDR1 reads SEHNR; CDR2 reads FQNEAQ (reference sequence). Trimming took 2 bases from V and 2 from J, leaving 15 bases between them. CDR3 loop: CASSLQGGSRNTGELFF. Written as DNA, the CDR3 is TGTGCCAGCAGCTTACAGGGGGGCAGTCGTAACACCGGGGAGCTGTTTTTT.

V is TRBV4-2 and J is TRBJ1-5; D call uncertain. The CDR3 sequence is 14 residues long. CDR1 and CDR2 from the germline V gene are LGHNA and YNFKEQ. The V and J ends lost 0 bases and 7 bases respectively, with 10 bases between them. CDR3 protein: CASSQDLEEQPQHF. The CDR3 DNA reads TGTGCCAGCAGCCAAGATCTAGAGGAACAGCCCCAGCATTTT.

This CDR3 reads CASRMRGTDTQYF. CDR3 sequence (DNA): TGTGCCAGCAGGATGCGGGGCACAGATACGCAGTATTTT. The V call is TRBV11-2, the J call TRBJ2-3; TRBD2 might be the D (5 bases). Looked up from germline, CDR1 is SGHAT and CDR2 is FQNNGV. V was clipped by 6 bases and J by 1 base, with 8 bases between them. The CDR3 extends over 13 amino acids.

The chain recombines TRBV4-1 with TRBJ2-2; 10 bases match TRBD1. V trimming: 2 bases; J trimming: 6 bases; junction bases outside the gene matches: 9. The CDR3 contains 17 residues. CDR1 and CDR2 from the germline V gene are MGHRA and YSYEKL. CDR3 bases: TGCGCCAGCAGCCAAACTAGGGACAGGGGTATTTCCGGGGAGCTGTTTTTT. It is translated as CASSQTRDRGISGELFF.

DNA of the CDR3: TGTGCCTGGAGTAAGGGGACAGCAACTAATGAAAAACTGTTTTTT. This translates into CAWSKGTATNEKLFF. The chain has TRBV30 and TRBJ1-4; 7 bases fit TRBD1. V gave up 2 bases and J gave up 0 bases; unmatched junction bases: 3. There are 15 residues in the CDR3. Germline V gene sequence: CDR1 GTSNPN, CDR2 SVGIG (reference sequence).

The chain employs TRBV19 and TRBJ2-5; 9 nucleotides agree with TRBD1. The germline gives CDR1 LNHDA, CDR2 SQIVND (reference sequence). This CDR3 has 14 amino acids. Germline trimming cut 5 bases from V and 5 bases from J; bases unmatched to any gene: 6. CDR3 residues: CASSHTGGRETQYF. The CDR3 DNA reads as TGTGCCAGTAGTCACACAGGGGGCCGGGAGACCCAGTACTTC.

The chain combines TRBV6-5 with TRBJ1-2, with TRBD1 as a possible D gene (6 bases). There are 15 residues in the CDR3. Germline V CDR1 and CDR2: MNHEY, SVGAGI. V lost 0 bases and J 5 bases, leaving 13 bases between the germline ends. The CDR3 region has the DNA TGTGCCAGCAGTTACTCGGGGGGGCTCGAGTATGGCTACACCTTC. It encodes CASSYSGGLEYGYTF.